This T cell receptor (beta chain) was sequenced during a study of blood T cell repertoires in COVID-19. Assay: immunoSEQ multiplex PCR; the TCRdb copy retains only in-frame clones and omits some. This sample has under 300,000 clones, with approximately 88% found just once. The CDR3 totals 14 residues. V lost 4 bases to trimming and J lost 4 bases; unmatched junction nucleotides: 6. Germline CDR1 reads LNHDA; CDR2 reads SQIVND (reference sequence). The chain employs TRBV19 and TRBJ1-2; 7 nucleotides match TRBD1. The sample consisted of PBMCs or T cells enriched from blood (not recorded which). This clonotype originated in a woman in her 40s with acute COVID-19. CDR3 amino acids: CASSTRQGVYGYTF. DNA for the CDR3: TGTGCCAGTAGTACGAGACAGGGAGTCTATGGCTACACCTTC.